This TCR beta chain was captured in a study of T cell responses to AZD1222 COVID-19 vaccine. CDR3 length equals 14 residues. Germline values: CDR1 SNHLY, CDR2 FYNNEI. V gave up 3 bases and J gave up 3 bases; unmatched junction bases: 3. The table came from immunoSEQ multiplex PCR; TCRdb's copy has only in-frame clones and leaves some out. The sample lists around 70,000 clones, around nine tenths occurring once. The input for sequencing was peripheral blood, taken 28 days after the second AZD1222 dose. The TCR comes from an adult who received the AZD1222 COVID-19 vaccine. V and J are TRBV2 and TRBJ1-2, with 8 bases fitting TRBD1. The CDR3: CASSEDREDYGYTF. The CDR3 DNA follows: TGTGCCAGCAGTGAGGACAGGGAGGACTATGGCTACACCTTC. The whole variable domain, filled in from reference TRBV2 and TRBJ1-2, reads EPEVTQTPSHQVTQMGQEVILRCVPISNHLYFYWYRQILGQKVEFLVSFYNNEISEKSEIFDDQFSVERPDGSNFTLKIRSTKLEDSAMYFCASSEDREDYGYTFGSGTRLTVV.